The rows below give T cell receptor beta chains drawn from one sample of a study of cytomegalovirus exposure and HLA in healthy donors. TCRdb's copy holds only in-frame clones and misses some; the assay was immunoSEQ multiplex PCR. The data show tens of thousands of clones, with around 71% seen just once and under 8.5% held by the top ten. The sample was PBMCs. Receptor source: a man aged 60 to 69 in good health and CMV-seronegative. Each CDR3 is given with its conserved first and last residue. A D gene is named only where the DNA matches it firmly. Size is omitted from some rows. Given values are once, few, many or a class for expanded clones.

clone size | D gene | J gene | V gene | CDR3 DNA | CDR3 protein
few | TRBD2 | TRBJ2-7 | TRBV5-1 | TGCGCCAGCAGCATAGCGGGAGTAGGCCCGAAGGGGGGCGAGCAGTACTTC | CASSIAGVGPKGGEQYF
- | TRBD2 | TRBJ2-7 | TRBV7-2 | TGTGCCAGCAGCTTAGCGGGTCGGGGGGACTACGAGCAGTACTTC | CASSLAGRGDYEQYF
- | - | TRBJ1-1 | TRBV15 | TGTGCCACCAGCGGTGGAGGGTTGAACACTGAAGCTTTCTTT | CATSGGGLNTEAFF
- | - | TRBJ2-5 | TRBV2 | TGTGCCAGCGGGGGCACACAGACCCAGTACTTC | CASGGTQTQYF
- | - | TRBJ2-7 | TRBV7-2 | TGTGCCAGCAGCCCAGACTACAGCGGAGGATACGAGCAGTACTTC | CASSPDYSGGYEQYF
- | - | TRBJ2-7 | TRBV15 | TGTGCCACCAGCAGAGATCTATCAGGGGCTGGTAATTACGAGCAGTACTTC | CATSRDLSGAGNYEQYF
- | TRBD2 | TRBJ2-3 | TRBV7-9 | TGTGCCAGCAGCCGTTACCTAGCGGGAGGCGCAGATACGCAGTATTTT | CASSRYLAGGADTQYF
- | TRBD2 | TRBJ2-1 | TRBV7-2 | TGTGCCAGCAGCTCCCTAGCGGGAGGTTACAATGAGCAGTTCTTC | CASSSLAGGYNEQFF
- | - | TRBJ1-1 | TRBV25-1 | TGTGCCAGCAAGGTCGACAAGGGGCCGAAGGGGACTGAAGCTTTCTTT | CASKVDKGPKGTEAFF
few | - | TRBJ1-3 | TRBV30 | TGTGCCTGGAGCGGGGGAAACACCATATATTTT | CAWSGGNTIYF
- | - | TRBJ1-5 | TRBV19 | TGTGCCAGTAGGGGGACAAACGTAGAGCCCCAGCATTTT | CASRGTNVEPQHF
- | TRBD1 | TRBJ1-2 | TRBV4-1 | TGCGCCAGCAGCCGTTCCCCTACAGGGGCGAACTATGGCTACACCTTC | CASSRSPTGANYGYTF
- | - | TRBJ2-1 | TRBV14 | TGTGCCAGCAGCCAAGTCACCGGTTACAATGAGCAGTTCTTC | CASSQVTGYNEQFF
- | TRBD1 | TRBJ1-1 | TRBV14 | TGTGCCAGCAGCCAAGGACAGGGGAACACTGAAGCTTTCTTT | CASSQGQGNTEAFF
few | - | TRBJ2-2 | TRBV18 | TGTGCCAGCTCACCACCATCTACGCAGGGGAGCACCGGGGAGCTGTTTTTT | CASSPPSTQGSTGELFF
- | TRBD2 | TRBJ2-1 | TRBV5-5 | TGTGCCAGCAGCTTTTTACTAGCGGGGGCCAGCTCCTACAATGAGCAGTTCTTC | CASSFLLAGASSYNEQFF
- | TRBD1 | TRBJ2-5 | TRBV7-8 | TGTGCCAGCAGCTTAAGGCCGGGACAGCTAGAGACCCAGTACTTC | CASSLRPGQLETQYF
few | - | TRBJ2-2 | TRBV6-4 | TGTGCCAGCAGTGACTCGGTCTCCCAACGGGTCCTAGCTGGGGAGCTGTTTTTT | CASSDSVSQRVLAGELFF
- | - | TRBJ1-1 | TRBV29-1 | TGCAGCGTTGAAGACAGGGCCACTGAAGCTTTCTTT | CSVEDRATEAFF
- | - | TRBJ1-4 | TRBV9 | TGTGCCAGCAGCGTAGGGGGGCAGGACAAGGAAAAACTGTTTTTT | CASSVGGQDKEKLFF
- | TRBD1 | TRBJ2-2 | TRBV6-5 | TGTGCCAGCAGTTACTCGAGGACAGGGGGGGCCGGGGAGCTGTTTTTT | CASSYSRTGGAGELFF
- | TRBD2 | TRBJ2-1 | TRBV10-1 | TGCGCCAGCAGTGAGTCTGGGGGGGAAGAAAATGAGCAGTTCTTC | CASSESGGEENEQFF
few | - | TRBJ2-2 | TRBV29-1 | TGCAGCGTTGCCCTAAACACCGGGGAGCTGTTTTTT | CSVALNTGELFF
- | TRBD1 | TRBJ2-3 | TRBV6-4 | TGTGCCAGAACAGGGGGCATATTGGATACGCAGTATTTT | CARTGGILDTQYF
- | - | TRBJ1-6 | TRBV4-1 | TGCGCCAGCAGCCAAGTAAAGGTCGACAGTTCCTCACCCCTCCACTTT | CASSQVKVDSSSPLHF
- | TRBD1 | TRBJ2-4 | TRBV4-2 | TGTGCCAGCAGCCAGAGGACAGGGTATTTGGACATTCAGTACTTC | CASSQRTGYLDIQYF
- | TRBD2 | TRBJ2-3 | TRBV28 | TGTGCCAGCAGTAAGCTAGCGGGAGGGACAGATACGCAGTATTTT | CASSKLAGGTDTQYF
few | - | TRBJ2-7 | TRBV6-1 | TGTGCCAGCAGTGAAGAGGGATGGGGCAGACCCTACGAGCAGTACTTC | CASSEEGWGRPYEQYF
few | - | TRBJ1-5 | TRBV6-1 | TGTGCCAGCAGTGAAGCCGGGAATGATCAGCCCCAGCATTTT | CASSEAGNDQPQHF
- | - | TRBJ2-5 | TRBV19 | TGTGCCAGTAGTAAACAGGGTGAAGAGACCCAGTACTTC | CASSKQGEETQYF
- | TRBD1 | TRBJ2-7 | TRBV28 | TGTGCCAGCAGTTCATTAGCAGGGGGAACCTACGAGCAGTACTTC | CASSSLAGGTYEQYF
- | TRBD1 | TRBJ1-2 | TRBV2 | TGTGCCAGCAACCAGCCGGGACAGACGACCTATGGCTACACCTTC | CASNQPGQTTYGYTF
once | TRBD1 | TRBJ2-7 | TRBV6-1 | TGTGCCAGCAGCCAGGGACAGCATCTCTACGAGCAGTACTTC | CASSQGQHLYEQYF
- | TRBD1 | TRBJ2-5 | TRBV2 | TGTGCCAGCCAAGGCAGGGACAGGGGCCGACATACGTACTTC | CASQGRDRGRHTYF
- | TRBD1 | TRBJ1-3 | TRBV5-4 | TGTGCCAGCAGCCCCCGGTCACAGGGGGCATCTGGAAACACCATATATTTT | CASSPRSQGASGNTIYF
- | TRBD2 | TRBJ2-7 | TRBV28 | TGTGCCAGCAGCCAATATAGCGGGAATTACGAGCAGTACTTC | CASSQYSGNYEQYF
once | - | TRBJ1-4 | TRBV29-1 | TGCAGCGCATCGGACTGGGAGAATGAAAAACTGTTTTTT | CSASDWENEKLFF
once | TRBD2 | TRBJ2-1 | TRBV27 | TGTGCCAGCAGTCTATACCCCGTTCCAGCGGGGGATTACAATGAGCAGTTCTTC | CASSLYPVPAGDYNEQFF
- | - | TRBJ1-1 | TRBV7-9 | TGTGCCAGCAGCTTCGCGGGAGACACTGAAGCTTTCTTT | CASSFAGDTEAFF
- | TRBD2 | TRBJ2-5 | TRBV7-9 | TGTGCCAGCAGCAGCGGGACCTCCAGTTACCCTCAAGAGACCCAGTACTTC | CASSSGTSSYPQETQYF
- | TRBD2 | TRBJ2-7 | TRBV5-4 | TGTGCCAGCAGCTCCGGACTAGCGGAAACCTACGAGCAGTACTTC | CASSSGLAETYEQYF
- | - | TRBJ2-5 | TRBV15 | TGTGCCACCAGCAGAGATGGGGGCATGGTAGGAGAGACCCAGTACTTC | CATSRDGGMVGETQYF
few | - | TRBJ2-7 | TRBV2 | TGTGCCAGCAAGCGGCTAGCTGACTCCTACGAGCAGTACTTC | CASKRLADSYEQYF
- | TRBD2 | TRBJ2-5 | TRBV5-5 | TGTGCCAGCAGTGATAGCGGGAGTAGGAAGACCCAGTACTTC | CASSDSGSRKTQYF
- | TRBD2 | TRBJ2-7 | TRBV11-2 | TGTGCCAGCAGCTTAGCCTCGGGGGGGCCCAACGAGCAGTACTTC | CASSLASGGPNEQYF
- | TRBD1 | TRBJ1-5 | TRBV5-6 | TGTGCCAGCAGACAGGGGGATCAGCCCCAGCATTTT | CASRQGDQPQHF
- | - | TRBJ1-1 | TRBV6-6 | TGTGCCAGCAGTCCTTACAGGGCGGCTTTCTTT | CASSPYRAAFF
- | - | TRBJ2-1 | TRBV6-5 | TGTGCCAGCAGTTACTCGATCGGGAACAATGAGCAGTTCTTC | CASSYSIGNNEQFF
- | - | TRBJ1-3 | TRBV9 | TGTGCCAGCAGCGTCGGTGTCAAATCTGGAAACACCATATATTTT | CASSVGVKSGNTIYF
- | - | TRBJ2-2 | TRBV19 | TGTGCCAGTAGTATAGCGGGGTCGAACACCGGGGAGCTGTTTTTT | CASSIAGSNTGELFF
- | - | TRBJ1-1 | TRBV4-3 | TGCGCCAGCAGCCAAGAAAGGGGGTCGGTAACTTTCTTT | CASSQERGSVTFF